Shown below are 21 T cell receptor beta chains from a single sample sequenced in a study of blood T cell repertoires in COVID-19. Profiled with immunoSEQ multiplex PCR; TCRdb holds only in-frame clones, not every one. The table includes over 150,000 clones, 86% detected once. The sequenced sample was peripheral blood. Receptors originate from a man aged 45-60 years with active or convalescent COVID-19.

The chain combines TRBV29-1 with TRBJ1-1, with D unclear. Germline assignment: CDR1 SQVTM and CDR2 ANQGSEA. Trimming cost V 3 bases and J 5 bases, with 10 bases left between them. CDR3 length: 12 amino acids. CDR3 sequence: CSVDNSATEAFF. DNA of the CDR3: TGCAGCGTTGATAATAGTGCGACTGAAGCTTTCTTT. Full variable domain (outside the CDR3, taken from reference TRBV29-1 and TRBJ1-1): SAVISQKPSRDICQRGTSLTIQCQVDSQVTMMFWYRQQPGQSLTLIATANQGSEATYESGFVIDKFPISRPNLTFSTLTVSNMSPEDSSIYLCSVDNSATEAFFGQGTRLTVV.

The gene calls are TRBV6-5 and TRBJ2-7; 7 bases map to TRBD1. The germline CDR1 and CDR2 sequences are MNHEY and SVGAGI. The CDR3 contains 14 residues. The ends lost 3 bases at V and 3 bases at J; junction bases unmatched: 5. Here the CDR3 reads CASSYEGQHYEQYF. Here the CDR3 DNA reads TGTGCCAGCAGTTATGAGGGACAGCACTACGAGCAGTACTTC.

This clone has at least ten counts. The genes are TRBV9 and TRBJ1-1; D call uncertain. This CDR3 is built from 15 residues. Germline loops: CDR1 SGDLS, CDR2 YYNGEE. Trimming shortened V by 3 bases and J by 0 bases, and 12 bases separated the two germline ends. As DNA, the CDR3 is TGTGCCAGCAGCGCTTTCGAGAATATGAACACTGAAGCTTTCTTT. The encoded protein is CASSAFENMNTEAFF.

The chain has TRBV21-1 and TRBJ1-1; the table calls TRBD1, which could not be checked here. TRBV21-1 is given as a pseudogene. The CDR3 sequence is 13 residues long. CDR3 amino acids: CASSKGIDRLAFF. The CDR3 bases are TGTGCCAGCAGCAAGGGTATTGACAGGTTAGCTTTCTTT.

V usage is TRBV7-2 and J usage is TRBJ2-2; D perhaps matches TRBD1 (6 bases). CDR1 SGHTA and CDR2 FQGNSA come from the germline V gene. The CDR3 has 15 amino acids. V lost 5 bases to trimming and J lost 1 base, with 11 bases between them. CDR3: CASSARQVNTGELFF. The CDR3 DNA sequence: TGTGCCAGCAGCGCCAGACAGGTGAACACCGGGGAGCTGTTTTTT.

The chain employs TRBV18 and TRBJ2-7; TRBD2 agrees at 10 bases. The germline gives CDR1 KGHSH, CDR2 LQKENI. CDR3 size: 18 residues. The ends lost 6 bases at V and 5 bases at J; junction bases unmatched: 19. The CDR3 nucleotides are TGTGCCAGCTCCCCGACACACGGGCTAGCGGGAGCTCAGGACGAGCAGTACTTC. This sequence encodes CASSPTHGLAGAQDEQYF.

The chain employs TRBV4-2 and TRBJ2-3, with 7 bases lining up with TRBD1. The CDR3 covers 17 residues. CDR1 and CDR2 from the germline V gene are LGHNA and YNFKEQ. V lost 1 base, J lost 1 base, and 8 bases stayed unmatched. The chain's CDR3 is CASSQAGQTSGTDTQYF. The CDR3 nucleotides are TGTGCCAGCAGCCAAGCGGGACAGACATCAGGCACAGATACGCAGTATTTT.

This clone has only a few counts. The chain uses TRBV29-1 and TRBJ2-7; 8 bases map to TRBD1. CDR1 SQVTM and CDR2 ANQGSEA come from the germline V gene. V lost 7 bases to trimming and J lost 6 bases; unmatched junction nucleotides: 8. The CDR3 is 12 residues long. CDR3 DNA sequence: TGCAGCGGAGGACAGGGAATGAGCGAGCAGTACTTC. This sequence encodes CSGGQGMSEQYF.

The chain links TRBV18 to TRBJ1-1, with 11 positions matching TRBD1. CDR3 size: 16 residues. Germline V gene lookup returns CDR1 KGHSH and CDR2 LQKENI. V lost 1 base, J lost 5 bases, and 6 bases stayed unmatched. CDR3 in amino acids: CASSPRTGGVRTEAFF. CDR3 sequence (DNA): TGTGCCAGCTCACCACGGACAGGGGGCGTTCGAACTGAAGCTTTCTTT.

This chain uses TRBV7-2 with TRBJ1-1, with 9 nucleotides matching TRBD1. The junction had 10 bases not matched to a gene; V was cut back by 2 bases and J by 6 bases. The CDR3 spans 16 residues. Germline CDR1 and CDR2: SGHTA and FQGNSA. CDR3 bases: TGTGCCAGCAGCTTAATGTTGGGACAGGGAGGATCTGAAGCTTTCTTT. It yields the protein CASSLMLGQGGSEAFF.

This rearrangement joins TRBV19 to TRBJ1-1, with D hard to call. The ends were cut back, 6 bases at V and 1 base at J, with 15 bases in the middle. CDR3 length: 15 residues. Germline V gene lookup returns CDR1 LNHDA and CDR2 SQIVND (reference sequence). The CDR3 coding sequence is TGTGCCAGTAGACCCCGCGGAGGGAGGAACACTGAAGCTTTCTTT. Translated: CASRPRGGRNTEAFF.

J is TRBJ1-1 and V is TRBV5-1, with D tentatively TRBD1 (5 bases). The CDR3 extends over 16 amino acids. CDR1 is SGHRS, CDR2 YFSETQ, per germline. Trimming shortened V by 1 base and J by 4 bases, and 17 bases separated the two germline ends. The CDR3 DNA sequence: TGCGCCAGCAGCTTGATGGGAGGAGGGACTGGCACTGAAGCTTTCTTT. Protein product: CASSLMGGGTGTEAFF. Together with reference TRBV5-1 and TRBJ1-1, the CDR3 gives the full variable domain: KAGVTQTPRYLIKTRGQQVTLSCSPISGHRSVSWYQQTPGQGLQFLFEYFSETQRNKGNFPGRFSGRQFSNSRSEMNVSTLELGDSALYLCASSLMGGGTGTEAFFGQGTRLTVV.

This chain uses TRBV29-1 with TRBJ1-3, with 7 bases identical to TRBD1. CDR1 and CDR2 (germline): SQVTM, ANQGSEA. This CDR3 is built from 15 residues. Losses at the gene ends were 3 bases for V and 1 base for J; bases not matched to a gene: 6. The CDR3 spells CSVDRDRESGNTIYF. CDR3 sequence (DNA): TGCAGCGTTGATCGAGACAGGGAATCTGGAAACACCATATATTTT.

The CDR3 DNA follows: TGTGCCAGCAGCTTACCAGGTGGTGGAAACACCATATATTTT. This gives the protein CASSLPGGGNTIYF. The chain carries TRBV7-2 and TRBJ1-3; D ambiguous. The V end was cut by 2 bases, the J end by 3 bases, with 8 bases between. Germline CDR1 and CDR2: SGHTA and FQGNSA. The CDR3 spans 14 residues.

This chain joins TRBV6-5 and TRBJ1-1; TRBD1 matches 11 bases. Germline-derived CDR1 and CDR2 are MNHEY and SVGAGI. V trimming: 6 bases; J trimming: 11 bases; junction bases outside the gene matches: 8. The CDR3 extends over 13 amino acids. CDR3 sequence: CASRRDRGADAFF. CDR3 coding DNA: TGTGCCAGCAGACGGGACAGGGGGGCCGACGCTTTCTTT.

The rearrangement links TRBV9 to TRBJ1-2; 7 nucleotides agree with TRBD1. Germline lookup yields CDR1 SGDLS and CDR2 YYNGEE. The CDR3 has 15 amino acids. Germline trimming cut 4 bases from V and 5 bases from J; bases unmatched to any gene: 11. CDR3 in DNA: TGTGCCAGCAGCCTCGAGGACAGGCCCCCATATGGCTACACCTTC. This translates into CASSLEDRPPYGYTF.

The DNA for the CDR3 is TGCGCCAGCAGGGAGGGGTATGGCGGCTACACCTTC. Translated, it gives CASREGYGGYTF. The V gene is TRBV5-1, the J gene TRBJ1-2, with a weak D call TRBD1 (5 bases). CDR3 size: 12 residues. V lost 5 bases and J 8 bases, leaving 13 bases between the germline ends. Germline lookup yields CDR1 SGHRS and CDR2 YFSETQ.

CDR3 nucleotide sequence: TGTGCCACCAGTGATCCCCGGGCGGGCGATGGGGTTGAGCAGTTCTTC. Its translation is CATSDPRAGDGVEQFF. V is TRBV24-1 and J is TRBJ2-1, with TRBD2 as a possible D gene (5 bases). Trimming removed 3 bases from V and 9 bases from J, with 20 bases in between. The CDR3 runs to 16 residues. The germline V gene has CDR1 KGHDR and CDR2 SFDVKD.

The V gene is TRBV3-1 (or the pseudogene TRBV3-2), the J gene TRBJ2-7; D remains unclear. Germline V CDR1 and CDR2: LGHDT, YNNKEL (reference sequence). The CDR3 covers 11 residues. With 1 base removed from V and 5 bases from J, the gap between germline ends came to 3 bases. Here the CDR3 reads CASSQVNEQYF. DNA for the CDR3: TGTGCCAGCAGCCAAGTTAACGAGCAGTACTTC.

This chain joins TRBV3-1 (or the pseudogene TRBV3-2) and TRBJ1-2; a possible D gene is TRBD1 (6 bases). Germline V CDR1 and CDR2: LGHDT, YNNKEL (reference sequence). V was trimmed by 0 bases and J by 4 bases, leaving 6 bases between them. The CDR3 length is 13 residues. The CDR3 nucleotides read TGTGCCAGCAGCCAAGAGGACAGCTATGGCTACACCTTC. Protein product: CASSQEDSYGYTF.

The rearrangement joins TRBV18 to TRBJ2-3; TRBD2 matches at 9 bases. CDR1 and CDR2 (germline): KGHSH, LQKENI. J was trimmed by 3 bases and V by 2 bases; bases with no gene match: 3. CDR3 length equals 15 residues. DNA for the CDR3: TGTGCCAGCTCACCAGCGGGGGGGCCAACAGATACGCAGTATTTT. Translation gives CASSPAGGPTDTQYF. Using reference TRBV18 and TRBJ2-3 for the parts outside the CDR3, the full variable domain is NAGVMQNPRHLVRRRGQEARLRCSPMKGHSHVYWYRQLPEEGLKFMVYLQKENIIDESGMPKERFSAEFPKEGPSILRIQQVVRGDSAAYFCASSPAGGPTDTQYFGPGTRLTVL.